Below, 18 T cell receptor beta chains from the same sample are listed, as sequenced in a study of shared clonotypes between healthy human individuals. TCRdb's table, derived via immunoSEQ multiplex PCR, lists solely in-frame clones and lacks some. The sample records roughly 2.4 million clones, approximately 94% being singletons. Specimen: naive CD4+ T cells sorted from blood. Subset of the sample: CD45RA+ positively selected. These receptors were collected from a young man in good health.

The chain uses TRBV9 and TRBJ2-3; 12 positions agree with TRBD2. Germline V gene lookup returns CDR1 SGDLS and CDR2 YYNGEE. The CDR3 is 17 amino acids. J was trimmed by 3 bases and V by 3 bases; bases with no gene match: 8. The CDR3 region has the DNA TGTGCCAGCAGCGCCTACTCTAGCGGGAGGGGAACAGATACGCAGTATTTT. It encodes CASSAYSSGRGTDTQYF.

The chain recombines TRBV27 with TRBJ1-1; a weak D match, TRBD1 (5 bases). The CDR3 length is 17 residues. CDR1 is MNHEY and CDR2 is SMNVEV in the germline V gene (reference sequence). V lost 0 bases, J lost 0 bases, and 14 bases lay in between. The CDR3, as DNA: TGTGCCAGCAGTTTATCGTCGGGGCTAGGACTGAACACTGAAGCTTTCTTT. Protein: CASSLSSGLGLNTEAFF.

V is TRBV6-5 and J is TRBJ2-7, with TRBD1 matching 7 bases. There are 14 residues in the CDR3. V trimming: 4 bases; J trimming: 9 bases; junction bases outside the gene matches: 12. Germline CDR1 and CDR2: MNHEY and SVGAGI. The CDR3 sequence: CASSSGTASSVQYF. DNA for the CDR3: TGTGCCAGCAGTTCCGGGACAGCTTCCTCCGTGCAGTACTTC.

The V and J genes are TRBV5-4 and TRBJ2-1; D uncertain. The CDR3 consists of 12 residues. Between the trimmed V and J ends, which lost 5 bases and 6 bases, there was a span of 9 bases. Germline V gene data show CDR1 as SGHNT and CDR2 as YYREEE (reference sequence). This CDR3 reads CASSYDRNEQFF. DNA for the CDR3: TGTGCCAGCAGTTACGACCGCAATGAGCAGTTCTTC.

The chain links TRBV10-2 to TRBJ2-1; no reliable D call. Looked up from germline, CDR1 is WSHSY and CDR2 is SAAADI. Trimming removed 5 bases from V and 8 bases from J, with 7 bases in between. The CDR3 runs to 11 residues. In DNA, the CDR3 is TGCGCCAGCAGTCCTCGCGATGAGCAGTTCTTC. Encoded protein: CASSPRDEQFF.

The chain employs TRBV7-9 and TRBJ1-1; D remains unclear. V was trimmed by 9 bases and J by 3 bases, leaving 14 bases between them. The CDR3 has 13 residues. Germline V lookup: CDR1 SEHNR, CDR2 FQNEAQ (reference sequence). CDR3 nucleotides: TGTGCCAGTATTGCCGGGTCGGACACTGAAGCTTTCTTT. It is translated as CASIAGSDTEAFF.

This chain connects TRBV10-3 to TRBJ1-2; the match to TRBD1 covers 8 bases. Losses at the gene ends were 6 bases for V and 4 bases for J; bases not matched to a gene: 4. The CDR3 runs 13 residues. Germline assignment: CDR1 ENHRY and CDR2 SYGVKD. CDR3 sequence: CAISDRGTYGYTF. The DNA of the CDR3 is TGTGCCATCAGCGACAGGGGTACCTATGGCTACACCTTC.

The J gene is TRBJ2-3, the V gene TRBV11-2, with 8 bases fitting TRBD2. The CDR3 sequence is 18 residues long. Trimming cost V 3 bases and J 1 base; bases outside gene matches: 12. Per the germline V gene, CDR1 is SGHAT and CDR2 is FQNNGV. The CDR3 spells CASSLLAGALQGTDTQYF. CDR3 DNA: TGTGCCAGCAGCTTGCTAGCGGGCGCACTACAGGGCACAGATACGCAGTATTTT.

This chain connects TRBV6-5 to TRBJ2-7; D is undetermined. The CDR3 is made up of 12 amino acids. Trimming pared 6 bases from V and 7 bases from J, leaving 13 bases between. The germline CDR1 and CDR2 sequences are MNHEY and SVGAGI. The CDR3 DNA is TGTGCCAGCAGCTCCGCGTTTGGTGAGCAGTACTTC. It is translated as CASSSAFGEQYF.

This clone was observed a single time. CDR3 loop: CASSLTGTGKETQYF. CDR3 DNA sequence: TGCGCCAGCAGTTTGACCGGGACAGGGAAAGAGACCCAGTACTTC. The V call is TRBV5-1, the J call TRBJ2-5; 9 nucleotides line up with TRBD1. This CDR3 is 15 amino acids long. With V trimmed by 5 bases and J by 3 bases, 8 bases remained unmatched. Per germline, CDR1 SGHRS and CDR2 YFSETQ.

This chain joins TRBV5-3 and TRBJ2-1; D perhaps matches TRBD2 (6 bases). TRBV5-3 is known as an ORF, though its function is uncertain. V lost 2 bases, J lost 14 bases, and 17 bases lay in between. CDR3 length: 13 amino acids. The CDR3 DNA sequence: TGTGCCAGAAGCTTTTCCGGTCGCGGAGGGGAGTTCTTC. Translating it yields CARSFSGRGGEFF.

The chain combines TRBV5-1 with TRBJ2-7; 11 bases fit TRBD2. This CDR3 is built from 16 residues. Germline V lookup: CDR1 SGHRS, CDR2 YFSETQ. V lost 0 bases, J lost 4 bases, and 6 bases stayed unmatched. CDR3 sequence reads: CASSLGSTSGKYEQYF. CDR3 bases: TGCGCCAGCAGCTTGGGGTCGACTAGCGGGAAATACGAGCAGTACTTC.

The gene calls are TRBV10-3 and TRBJ2-3; D gene unclear. CDR1 is ENHRY and CDR2 is SYGVKD in the germline V gene. V was pared by 0 bases and J by 8 bases, with 6 bases between. This CDR3 is 12 amino acids long. The CDR3 loop is CAISESISTQYF. The DNA of the CDR3 is TGTGCCATCAGTGAGTCGATAAGTACGCAGTATTTT.

The chain couples TRBV10-3 to TRBJ2-1; TRBD2 matches at 8 bases. V lost 8 bases and J lost 8; bases outside the gene matches: 8. The germline V gene encodes CDR1 ENHRY and CDR2 SYGVKD. This CDR3 region has 13 residues. In DNA form, the CDR3 reads TGTGCCATCGGCAGCGGGAGTCTCGATGAGCAGTTCTTC. Residues: CAIGSGSLDEQFF.

The CDR3 DNA is TGTGCCACCAGCGGTCGAGGGTATTTGCAAGAGACCCAGTACTTC. Translated: CATSGRGYLQETQYF. This chain connects TRBV15 to TRBJ2-5; tentatively, D is TRBD2 (5 bases). This CDR3 is 15 amino acids long. CDR1 and CDR2 from the germline V gene are LNHNV and YYDKDF (reference sequence). V lost 5 bases and J 2 bases, leaving 15 bases between the germline ends. Combining the CDR3 with reference TRBV15 and TRBJ2-5 gives the whole variable domain DAMVIQNPRYQVTQFGKPVTLSCSQTLNHNVMYWYQQKSSQAPKLLFHYYDKDFNNEADTPDNFQSRRPNTSFCFLDIRSPGLGDTAMYLCATSGRGYLQETQYFGPGTRLLVL.

The rearrangement uses TRBV11-2 and TRBJ2-3, with D maybe TRBD1 (5 bases). The length of the CDR3 is 18 residues. Between the trimmed V and J ends, which lost 0 bases and 0 bases, there was a span of 16 bases. Germline V gene sequence: CDR1 SGHAT, CDR2 FQNNGV. CDR3 loop: CASSLDLRTLTSTDTQYF. For the CDR3, the DNA is TGTGCCAGCAGCTTAGACCTCAGGACACTTACTAGCACAGATACGCAGTATTTT.

The chain carries TRBV6-1 and TRBJ2-7; D is perhaps TRBD1 (6 bases). The CDR3 has 16 amino acids. The germline V and J ends were trimmed by 4 bases and 3 bases, with 19 bases remaining between them. The V gene's germline CDR1 is MNHNS and CDR2 SASEGT. The CDR3 loop is CASSGEVQGPSYEQYF. CDR3 in DNA: TGTGCCAGCAGTGGAGAGGTACAGGGACCGAGCTACGAGCAGTACTTC.

CDR3 DNA: TGTGCCAGCGGGACAGGGACCTTGGGGGCTTTCTTT. It translates to CASGTGTLGAFF. J is TRBJ1-1 and V is TRBV28, with TRBD1 identical over 9 bases. Germline V gene sequence: CDR1 MDHEN, CDR2 SYDVKM. The CDR3 consists of 12 residues. The V and J ends lost 8 bases and 11 bases, in that order; junction bases with no gene match: 9.